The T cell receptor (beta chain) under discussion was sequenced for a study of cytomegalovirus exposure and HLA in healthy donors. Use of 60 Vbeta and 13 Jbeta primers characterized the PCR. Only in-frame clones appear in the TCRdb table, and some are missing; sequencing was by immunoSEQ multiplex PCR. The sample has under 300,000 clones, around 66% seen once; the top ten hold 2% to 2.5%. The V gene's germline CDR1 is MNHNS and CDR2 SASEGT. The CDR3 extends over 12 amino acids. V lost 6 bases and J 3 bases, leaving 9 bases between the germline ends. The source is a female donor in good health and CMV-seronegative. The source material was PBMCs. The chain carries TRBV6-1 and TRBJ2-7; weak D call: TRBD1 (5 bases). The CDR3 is CASRDIFYEQYF. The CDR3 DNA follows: TGTGCCAGCAGGGACATCTTCTACGAGCAGTACTTC.